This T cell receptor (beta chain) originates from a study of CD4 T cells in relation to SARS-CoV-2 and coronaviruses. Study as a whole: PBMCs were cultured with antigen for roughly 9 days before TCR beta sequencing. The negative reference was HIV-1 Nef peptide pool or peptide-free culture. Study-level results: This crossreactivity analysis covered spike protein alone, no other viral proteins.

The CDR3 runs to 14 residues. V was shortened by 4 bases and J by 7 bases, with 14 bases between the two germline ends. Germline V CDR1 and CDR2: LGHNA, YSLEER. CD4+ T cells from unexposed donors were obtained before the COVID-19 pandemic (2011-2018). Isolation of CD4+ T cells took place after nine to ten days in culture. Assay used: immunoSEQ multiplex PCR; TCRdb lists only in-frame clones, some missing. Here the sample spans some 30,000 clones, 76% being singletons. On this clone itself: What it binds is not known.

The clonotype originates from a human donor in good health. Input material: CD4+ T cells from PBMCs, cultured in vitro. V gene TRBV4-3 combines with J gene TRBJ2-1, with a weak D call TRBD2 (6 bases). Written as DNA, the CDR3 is TGCGCCAGCAGCCCCGCGGGGCCGGGAAATGAGCAGTTCTTC. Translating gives CASSPAGPGNEQFF.